This TCR beta chain was captured by sequencing in a study of blood T cell repertoires in COVID-19. As for the study in general: PBMCs, B-cell-depleted T cells, or T cells provided the cDNA or gDNA that made up the material.

Germline loops: CDR1 PRHDT, CDR2 FYEKMQ (reference sequence). This CDR3 has 15 amino acids. Trimming removed 2 bases at V and 5 bases at J, with 12 bases between. Assay used: immunoSEQ multiplex PCR; TCRdb lists only in-frame clones, some missing. The sample carries a few hundred thousand clones, around 89% recorded once. Residents of around 24 US areas, aged about 18 to 95 years, made up the participants. Self-reported history from a screening survey and questionnaire set each donor's cohort. Before being deemed recovered, Cohort 3 donors had two negative PCRs, clearance, or symptom resolution. Sequenced input: PBMCs or T cells enriched from blood (not recorded which). The TCR sequence derives from a woman between 18 and 29 years old who had recovered from COVID-19. The chain recombines TRBV13 with TRBJ1-4, with D possibly matching TRBD1 (6 bases). The DNA for the CDR3 is TGTGCCAGCAGCTTAAATGGACAGCCAAATGAAAAACTGTTTTTT. Translating it yields CASSLNGQPNEKLFF.